The 5 T cell receptor beta chains given below trace back to one sample, sequenced in a study of CD4 T cells in relation to SARS-CoV-2 and coronaviruses. The protocol was immunoSEQ multiplex PCR, while the TCRdb copy is restricted to in-frame clones and leaves out a portion. The sample gives about 35,000 clones, approximately 80% of which show up once; roughly 20% is in the top ten. What these receptors recognize is not known. Material for sequencing was memory CD4+ T cells from PBMCs, cultured in vitro. The origin of the receptors is an adult with COVID-19.

This chain links TRBV9 with TRBJ1-2; D ambiguous. The CDR3 totals 14 residues. In germline, CDR1 is SGDLS, CDR2 YYNGEE. V gave up 4 bases and J gave up 4 bases, with 14 bases separating them. CDR3 sequence reads: CASSPRQNRYGYTF. The CDR3 DNA reads as TGTGCCAGCAGCCCCCGCCAGAACCGCTATGGCTACACCTTC.

The CDR3: CASGPGTSDLETQYF. The DNA for the CDR3 is TGTGCCAGCGGACCCGGGACTAGCGACCTGGAGACCCAGTACTTC. The rearrangement links TRBV7-9 to TRBJ2-5, with 10 bases identical to TRBD2. V lost 8 bases and J lost 5; bases outside the gene matches: 11. Germline CDR1 and CDR2: SEHNR and FQNEAQ (reference sequence). The CDR3 is 15 residues long.

This rearrangement joins TRBV18 to TRBJ1-1; 8 positions match TRBD1. The CDR3 has 14 amino acids. V shed 3 bases, J shed 1 base, and the junction held 1 base outside the gene matches. Germline assignment: CDR1 KGHSH and CDR2 LQKENI. The CDR3 sequence: CASSPQGANTEAFF. CDR3 coding DNA: TGTGCCAGCTCACCTCAGGGGGCGAACACTGAAGCTTTCTTT.

This chain uses TRBV2 with TRBJ2-1, with D perhaps matching TRBD2 (5 bases). Per the germline V gene, CDR1 is SNHLY and CDR2 is FYNNEI. The CDR3 is 13 residues long. V lost 6 bases and J 3 bases, leaving 9 bases between the germline ends. CDR3 nucleotide sequence: TGTGCCAGCAGGGATCGGGGCTACAATGAGCAGTTCTTC. Translating gives CASRDRGYNEQFF.

This chain links TRBV5-4 with TRBJ2-2, with TRBD2 matching 14 bases. Germline lookup yields CDR1 SGHNT and CDR2 YYREEE (reference sequence). This CDR3 contains 18 residues. Trimming at V came to 3 bases and at J to 6 bases, leaving 10 bases not matched to a gene. The CDR3 is CASSWGLAGASGAGELFF. The CDR3, as DNA: TGTGCCAGCAGCTGGGGACTAGCGGGAGCATCCGGGGCCGGGGAGCTGTTTTTT.